The clone carrying this T cell receptor (beta chain) occurred a few times. This sample was taken from a study of blood T cell repertoires in COVID-19. Study at large: Whether acute or convalescent, the COVID-19 samples came from the United States, Italy and Spain. PBMCs, B-cell-depleted T cells, or T cells provided the cDNA or gDNA that made up the material.

Repertoires were generated with immunoSEQ multiplex PCR, while TCRdb's copy carries only in-frame clones and drops some. Among 30,000 to 45,000 clones listed, roughly nine tenths were seen once. The receptor was derived from a human donor in a cohort sampled during active COVID-19. Sequenced input: peripheral blood.

The CDR3 nucleotides are TGTGCCAGCAGCCCTTTAGCGGGGCTGTTGAGGGAGCAGTACTTC. It yields the protein CASSPLAGLLREQYF. The gene calls are TRBV3-1 (or the pseudogene TRBV3-2) and TRBJ2-7; 8 bases line up with TRBD2. This CDR3 contains 15 residues. V was clipped by 4 bases and J by 7 bases; unmatched bases: 12. Germline V lookup: CDR1 LGHDT, CDR2 YNNKEL (reference sequence).